This T cell receptor (beta chain) was documented in a study of blood T cell repertoires in COVID-19. Across the study: Sources were T cells, B-cell-depleted T cells, or PBMCs; the material itself was cDNA or gDNA.

Per the authors' pipeline: Estimation of nucleated cell counts relied on the amplification of reference gene primers. The protocol was immunoSEQ multiplex PCR, while the TCRdb copy is restricted to in-frame clones and leaves out a portion. V and J calls and clone size are given by that table; D and trimming were obtained from the DNA. The sample lists 200,000 to 250,000 clones; under 90% were seen once. Germline lookup yields CDR1 DFQATT and CDR2 SNEGSKA (reference sequence). V shed 3 bases, J shed 3 bases, and the junction held 9 bases outside the gene matches. The CDR3 has 15 residues. The gene calls are TRBV20-1 and TRBJ1-1; 8 nucleotides line up with TRBD1. Source material: peripheral blood. The receptor was isolated from a woman over 75 with acute or convalescent COVID-19. CDR3 in amino acids: CSASGAGQGHTEAFF. CDR3 coding DNA: TGCAGTGCTAGTGGCGCAGGACAGGGTCACACTGAAGCTTTCTTT.